This T cell receptor beta chain was sequenced for a study of cytomegalovirus exposure and HLA in healthy donors (dated by TCRdb to 2016 to 2017). For context, the study as a whole: According to an earlier analysis of around 600 of the donors, some 180 million T cells yielded 120 million or so unique TCR beta sequences and approximately 280 Gb of sequence data. About 330 gigabases of sequencing data and around 85 million unique TCR sequences made up an early release that covered around 640 HLA-typed donors. Of the roughly 400 genotyped donors, 80% to 90% were placed in the genetic ancestry cluster associated with self-reported Caucasian donors. The study aimed to test whether cataloging public T cell receptors could reveal signatures of past pathogen exposure. The study used immunosequencing to profile the T cell repertoires of 600 to 850 subjects and linked those repertoires to cytomegalovirus serostatus. A separate validation cohort of over 95 different subjects was used in addition to the approximately 610-subject first cohort. To predict cytomegalovirus infection status, the study combined high-throughput TCR immunosequencing, statistical association of individual TCRs with disease status, and machine learning. To study patterns of TCR occurrence, a later analysis re-analyzed previously published TCR beta repertoires from around 700 donors and added high-resolution HLA genotyping. Rather than drawing on any new phenotypic data, the later analysis identified candidate immune exposures from TCR beta sequences and the way those sequences occurred across donors. To decide whether each TCR beta V gene segment behaved as functional or pseudogenic, an earlier analysis of some 570 of the donors relied on high-throughput TCR beta sequencing. Donor age, sex, ethnicity and CMV serostatus were compiled alongside the repertoire data. A later genetic analysis took genome-wide SNP genotypes for about 55% of the 666 donors and used that subset as a discovery cohort. Every discovery cohort repertoire had been produced on one sequencing platform. HLA typing included class I and class II loci at four-digit resolution. Typing coverage varied by locus: roughly 620-630 donors for A, B, C, DRB1 and DQB1; around 560 for DQA1; more than 600 for DPA1; fewer than 480 for DPB1. Because of strong linkage in the cohort, a handful of DR-DQ haplotypes were treated as single units for association and clustering. On average, around 240,000 unique TCR beta nucleotide sequences were sequenced per donor among fewer than 500 genotyped donors of the cohort, with approximately 18% of those sequences being non-productive.

The investigation overall reported the following: At a false discovery rate of 0.05, a later analysis linked approximately 18,000 TCR beta sequences to specific HLA alleles. Some IMGT-functional V segments, including TRBV6-2 and TRBV6-3, could not be told apart with the 87-base-pair reads, so those segments were excluded. Several of the top co-occurrence clusters appeared to be linked to parvovirus B19, influenza, CMV and Epstein-Barr virus, according to a later analysis. It was suggested by the authors that the approach could potentially be generalized to other disease states and immunological phenotypes. Across donors, most TCR sequences were observed very rarely, whereas some public TCRs were present in many individuals. The earlier analysis of approximately 560 of the donors excluded some 15 rarely observed V segments, including chromosome 9 orphons, because counts were too low. Cytomegalovirus status was reported to be diagnosed by the classifier with high specificity and sensitivity in both the original and validation cohorts. A total of fewer than 200 TCR beta chains were listed by the study as associated with cytomegalovirus. Because HLA typing was unavailable for some donors at each locus, only the typed subset was used in association tests. For the cohort, immune exposure information was limited to CMV serostatus. Broadly in line with IMGT annotations, most TCR beta V segments showed up in productive rearrangements about 87% or about 30% of the time in an earlier analysis of approximately 640 of the donors. According to a later analysis, most CMV-associated TCR beta chains appeared to be HLA-restricted, and the HLA associations seemed to be driven largely by CMV exposure. A further reported finding was that TCR beta sequences accurately predicted the HLA-A and HLA-B alleles for most subjects in the first cohort. A later analysis found that TCR association rates varied across HLA loci, with DRB1 alleles showing the most associated TCRs and HLA-C alleles the fewest. Roughly uniform sequencing depth across donors was assumed in presence/absence analyses, although this assumption may not hold. In a later genetic analysis, a missense DCLRE1C variant was associated with V-gene and J-gene trimming of TCR beta chains, and the association was replicated in an independent cohort. A cluster of highly shared sequence variants was judged likely to be a technical artifact of the sequencing pipeline. Linkage disequilibrium might explain the correlated functional status among segregating V segments, but an unknown experimental factor could not be excluded. Compared with equally common non-associated chains, HLA-associated TCR beta chains in a later analysis were more clonally expanded and had lower generation probabilities. In vitro tests confirmed that a few of the cytomegalovirus-associated TCR beta chains recognize cytomegalovirus antigens. Strong co-occurrence of HLA alleles, especially DR and DQ, made assigning TCR associations to individual alleles difficult. A later genetic analysis reported fewer N-insertions in productive TCRs among donors in an Asian-associated ancestry cluster than the roughly 720-donor mean. In this cohort, only TCR beta chains were sequenced, and detectable features were limited by the absence of alpha or paired-chain data.

For CDR1 and CDR2, the germline V gene lists WSHSY and SAAADI. V loses 8 bases, J loses 7 bases, and the germline ends lie 20 bases apart. Inclusive of the bounding cysteine and phenylalanine, the CDR3 is 15 residues long. Kept here is only the CDR3 DNA, which spans 45 bases and is read in frame from base 1. The cohort was made up of about 610 healthy bone marrow donors. At the time of sampling, every cohort member was nominally healthy, though immune exposures that went unrecorded were likely present. The donor was CMV seronegative and belonged to the group of 350 to 400 seronegative cohort members. Each donor provided a peripheral blood sample, and peripheral blood mononuclear cells were used for TCR beta sequencing. The Qiagen DNeasy Blood Extraction Kit was used to extract genomic DNA from the blood cell samples. As concerns this clone: The clone's antigen remains unknown. The record has no base qualities; no much larger clone is one base away.

Library prep was done by the immunoSEQ multiplex PCR assay. For the multiplex PCR, a mixture combining 60 forward primers for TCR Vbeta segments and 13 reverse primers for TCR Jbeta segments was used. A multiplex PCR assay on genomic DNA amplified the CDR3 region of rearranged TCR beta genes. The Illumina HiSeq System was used to sequence the amplified TCR beta libraries as 87-base-pair reads. In the paper's pipeline: A later analysis counted approximately 74 million unique TCR beta chains across the 670 or so repertoires, and some 12 million of these chains were shared by at least two donors. Raw reads were error-corrected and collapsed into unique sequences by a nearest-neighbor algorithm in which closely related sequences were merged to remove PCR and sequencing errors. CDR3 sequences were aligned to IMGT reference sequences to assign V, D and J gene segments. For a sequence to be retained, a match of at least six nucleotides was required to both a V gene segment and a J gene segment. Rearrangements were classified as productive when the CDR3 lacked stop codons and remained in frame with V and J, and all other rearrangements were classified as non-productive. Following IMGT convention, CDR3 was defined as the stretch from the second conserved V-encoded cysteine up to the conserved J-encoded phenylalanine. In an earlier analysis of around 540 of the donors, sequences lacking an unambiguous match to a single V gene segment were excluded. An earlier analysis of some 610 of the donors called V segments functional above 56.7% productive rearrangements and segregating when the between-donor standard deviation exceeded 5%. A statistical classification framework was built for diagnosing cytomegalovirus status from the catalog of TCR beta chain sequences. V and J gene assignment, in a later analysis, came from comparing TCR nucleotide sequences with IMGT/GENE-DB human TR gene sequences. The TCRdist pipeline was used in a later analysis to assign CDR3 sequences and most-parsimonious VDJ recombination scenarios. In a later analysis, every TCR beta chain was defined by the combination of its CDR3 amino acid sequence and its V-gene family, and reads without a unique V-gene family were dropped. To address suspected cross-contamination and a sequencing artifact, a later analysis removed a few hundred highly shared, low-generation-probability nucleotide sequences. A later analysis calculated a clonal expansion index for each public chain from normalized within-repertoire ranks of inferred template counts. In a later analysis, generation probabilities were computed with a VDJ recombination model fitted to out-of-frame rearrangements, and the resulting probabilities were checked against IGoR. In a later analysis, hypergeometric tests were used to score TCR-TCR, TCR-HLA and TCR-CMV co-occurrence, with a repertoire-size bias correction applied to TCR pairs. In a later analysis, false discovery rates were estimated by permuting HLA or CMV assignments 20 times. In a later analysis, co-occurring TCRs were grouped using DBSCAN, and TCRdist sequence similarity was added for clustering within HLA-allele-positive subsets. Repertoires with fewer than 30,000 or more than 120,000 public chains were left out of co-occurrence clustering, as were about 5 repertoires with anomalous nucleotide sharing. In TCRdb, the immuneACCESS table is reduced to in-frame sequences with V and J assigned. These tables do not hold every clone; where another copy was compared, an unresolved V gene accounts for under half, and the others remain unexplained. V, J and clone size are taken as reported in that table, and D and trimming were inferred from the DNA itself. Across this sample there are 200,000 or so clones, with around 86% seen only once. In total, the top ten clones hold less than 3% of the sample.

The receptor chain draws on TRBV10-2 and TRBJ1-4; the D gene is possibly TRBD1, with 5 bases matching. The TCR sequence derives from a woman in her thirties or forties in good health and CMV-seronegative. Sequencing was carried out using PBMCs. The nucleotides are TGCGCCAGCGACCGCGGACTGGGGGGAACTGAAAAACTGTTTTTT. Translated, this is CASDRGLGGTEKLFF.